A single sample gave rise to the 18 T cell receptor beta chains below, sequenced in a study of blood T cell repertoires in COVID-19. Sequenced by immunoSEQ multiplex PCR; TCRdb stores in-frame clones only, minus some. The sample lists 120,000 or so clones, about four fifths occurring once. Material: peripheral blood. All receptors derive from a man older than 75 with active or convalescent COVID-19.

The chain links TRBV4-3 to TRBJ2-7; the D gene is possibly TRBD1 (7 bases). Trimming removed 0 bases from V and 3 bases from J, with 18 bases in between. Per the germline V gene, CDR1 is LGHNA and CDR2 is YSLEER. This CDR3 is built from 17 residues. The CDR3 protein is CASSQDPRQGLLYEQYF. Here the CDR3 DNA reads TGCGCCAGCAGCCAAGACCCTCGACAGGGACTCCTCTACGAGCAGTACTTC.

The chain has TRBV19 and TRBJ2-7; 9 bases fit TRBD1. Unmatched junction bases numbered 7, after V lost 5 bases and J lost 2 bases. CDR1 and CDR2 from the germline V gene are LNHDA and SQIVND (reference sequence). The CDR3 runs to 15 residues. CDR3 loop: CASSPSRDRAYEQYF. The CDR3 DNA sequence: TGTGCCAGTAGTCCATCGAGGGACAGGGCCTACGAGCAGTACTTC.

V gene TRBV28 combines with J gene TRBJ1-1; perhaps TRBD1 as D (5 bases). Germline V gives CDR1 MDHEN, CDR2 SYDVKM. Deletions cut 4 bases from V and 1 base from J, with 10 bases between. The CDR3 runs to 14 residues. The CDR3 region has the DNA TGTGCCAGCAGTTCCCCCGGGGGGAACACTGAAGCTTTCTTT. It specifies CASSSPGGNTEAFF.

This clone was detected only once. CDR3 DNA sequence: TGTGCCAGCAGCTTAACCACGAGTTACACAGATACGCAGTATTTT. Protein: CASSLTTSYTDTQYF. The V call is TRBV7-3, the J call TRBJ2-3; no firm D call. V was cut by 0 bases and J by 2 bases, with 9 bases left in between. This CDR3 is 15 amino acids long. Germline-derived CDR1 and CDR2 are SGHTA and FQGTGA.

The gene calls are TRBV5-1 and TRBJ2-5; 10 positions match TRBD1. Trimming took 0 bases from V and 4 from J; bases not matched to a gene: 6. The CDR3 totals 16 residues. From germline, CDR1 is SGHRS and CDR2 YFSETQ. CDR3 region: CASSLAGQGRGETQYF. Here the CDR3 DNA reads TGCGCCAGCAGCTTGGCGGGACAGGGGAGAGGAGAGACCCAGTACTTC. Using reference TRBV5-1 and TRBJ2-5 for the parts outside the CDR3, the full variable domain is KAGVTQTPRYLIKTRGQQVTLSCSPISGHRSVSWYQQTPGQGLQFLFEYFSETQRNKGNFPGRFSGRQFSNSRSEMNVSTLELGDSALYLCASSLAGQGRGETQYFGPGTRLLVL.

The CDR3 bases are TGTGCCAGCAGCTTGGGACAGTCCTACGAGCAGTACTTC. Its translation is CASSLGQSYEQYF. J is TRBJ2-7 and V is TRBV5-5, with a possible D match to TRBD1 (5 bases). The CDR3 runs to 13 residues. Deletions cut 0 bases from V and 1 base from J, with 5 bases between. From germline, CDR1 is SGHKS and CDR2 YYEKEE (reference sequence).

The chain is built from TRBV7-8 and TRBJ1-2; the D gene is possibly TRBD1 (6 bases). Germline CDR1 is SGHVS and CDR2 is FQNEAQ. This CDR3 is 13 amino acids long. V lost 5 bases, J lost 2 bases, and 9 bases lay in between. CDR3 in amino acids: CASSRQGNYGYTF. The CDR3 DNA reads TGTGCCAGCAGCCGTCAGGGGAACTATGGCTACACCTTC.

This chain uses TRBV18 with TRBJ2-2, with TRBD1 identical over 12 bases. Trimming took 3 bases from V and 1 from J; bases not matched to a gene: 3. This CDR3 has 17 residues. Germline lookup yields CDR1 KGHSH and CDR2 LQKENI. The CDR3 reads CASSPGTGGRNTGELFF. CDR3 sequence (DNA): TGTGCCAGCTCACCTGGGACAGGGGGCCGGAACACCGGGGAGCTGTTTTTT.

A word on this clone: Other DNA variants within this sample encode the same CDR3. V usage is TRBV2 and J usage is TRBJ1-2; 7 bases line up with TRBD1. The trim removed 4 bases at V and 5 bases at J, leaving 1 base unmatched. CDR3 size: 12 residues. In germline, CDR1 is SNHLY, CDR2 FYNNEI. The CDR3 protein is CASSGQGYGYTF. The CDR3, as DNA: TGTGCCAGCAGTGGACAGGGTTATGGCTACACCTTC.

This clone was seen more than once but under ten times. The V gene is TRBV5-8, the J gene TRBJ2-3; TRBD2 matches at 16 bases. Germline V lookup: CDR1 SGHTS, CDR2 YDEGEE. This CDR3 is 18 amino acids long. V lost 3 bases to trimming and J lost 6 bases; unmatched junction nucleotides: 10. CDR3: CASSSGTSGGAQVDTQYF. CDR3 sequence (DNA): TGTGCCAGCAGCTCCGGGACTAGCGGGGGGGCCCAGGTCGATACGCAGTATTTT. Full variable domain (rest looked up from reference TRBV5-8 and TRBJ2-3): EAGVTQSPTHLIKTRGQQATLRCSPISGHTSVYWYQQALGLGLQFLLWYDEGEERNRGNFPPRFSGRQFPNYSSELNVNALELEDSALYLCASSSGTSGGAQVDTQYFGPGTRLTVL.

This chain joins TRBV4-2 and TRBJ2-2; TRBD2 is a possible D gene (6 bases). The CDR3 runs to 17 residues. CDR1 and CDR2 from the germline V gene are LGHNA and YNFKEQ. V lost 4 bases to trimming and J lost 7 bases, with 22 bases between them. The CDR3 spells CASSPRSARGGNGELFF. CDR3 DNA sequence: TGTGCCAGCAGCCCACGATCCGCCCGGGGCGGGAACGGGGAGCTGTTTTTT.

The chain combines TRBV12-5 with TRBJ2-3, with D possibly matching TRBD1 (6 bases). The CDR3 is 15 residues long. V was trimmed by 4 bases and J by 0 bases, leaving 11 bases between them. The germline gives CDR1 LGHNT, CDR2 FRNRAP. The CDR3 bases are TGTGCTAGTGGTTCTAGGGGACAAAGCACAGATACGCAGTATTTT. Its protein is CASGSRGQSTDTQYF.

The chain uses TRBV10-3 and TRBJ2-2; TRBD2 matches 11 bases. This CDR3 is built from 16 residues. V lost 11 bases to trimming and J lost 0 bases; unmatched junction nucleotides: 8. The germline V gene has CDR1 ENHRY and CDR2 SYGVKD. CDR3 protein: CALGASGGTNTGELFF. CDR3 coding DNA: TGTGCCCTCGGCGCTAGCGGGGGGACGAACACCGGGGAGCTGTTTTTT.

The chain uses TRBV28 and TRBJ2-7; tentative D call: TRBD1 (5 bases). V was clipped by 5 bases and J by 2 bases, with 13 bases between them. CDR3 size: 14 residues. Germline assignment: CDR1 MDHEN and CDR2 SYDVKM. The DNA for the CDR3 is TGTGCCAGCAGTCCCCAGGGTTCCACCTACGAGCAGTACTTC. Its translation is CASSPQGSTYEQYF.

This clone was seen once. The genes are TRBV5-4 and TRBJ1-2; no clear D. The CDR3 runs to 14 residues. The germline gives CDR1 SGHNT, CDR2 YYREEE (reference sequence). The V end was cut by 2 bases, the J end by 8 bases, with 16 bases between. The DNA of the CDR3 is TGTGCCAGCAGCTTTACGGGGATAGAGGTCGGCTACACCTTC. Amino acid sequence: CASSFTGIEVGYTF.

The rearrangement joins TRBV29-1 to TRBJ1-1, with 10 positions matching TRBD1. This CDR3 contains 13 residues. V shed 7 bases, J shed 1 base, and the junction held 3 bases outside the gene matches. Germline-derived CDR1 and CDR2 are SQVTM and ANQGSEA. DNA of the CDR3: TGCAGCGGCCGGGACAGGGGGAACACTGAAGCTTTCTTT. Residues: CSGRDRGNTEAFF.

This chain joins TRBV5-1 and TRBJ2-3, with 10 bases fitting TRBD1. CDR3 length: 14 amino acids. Germline CDR1 and CDR2: SGHRS and YFSETQ. V lost 2 bases and J lost 6; bases outside the gene matches: 3. CDR3 DNA: TGCGCCAGCAGCTTTGGGACAGGGGTTGATACGCAGTATTTT. Encoded protein: CASSFGTGVDTQYF.

The rearrangement joins TRBV29-1 to TRBJ1-2; D gene ambiguous. V was pared by 3 bases and J by 3 bases, with 11 bases between. The CDR3 contains 13 residues. Germline lookup yields CDR1 SQVTM and CDR2 ANQGSEA. CDR3 sequence (DNA): TGCAGCGTTGAGGGCAGGCAGGACTATGGCTACACCTTC. It codes for CSVEGRQDYGYTF. Full variable domain (remainder filled in from reference TRBV29-1 and TRBJ1-2): SAVISQKPSRDICQRGTSLTIQCQVDSQVTMMFWYRQQPGQSLTLIATANQGSEATYESGFVIDKFPISRPNLTFSTLTVSNMSPEDSSIYLCSVEGRQDYGYTFGSGTRLTVV.